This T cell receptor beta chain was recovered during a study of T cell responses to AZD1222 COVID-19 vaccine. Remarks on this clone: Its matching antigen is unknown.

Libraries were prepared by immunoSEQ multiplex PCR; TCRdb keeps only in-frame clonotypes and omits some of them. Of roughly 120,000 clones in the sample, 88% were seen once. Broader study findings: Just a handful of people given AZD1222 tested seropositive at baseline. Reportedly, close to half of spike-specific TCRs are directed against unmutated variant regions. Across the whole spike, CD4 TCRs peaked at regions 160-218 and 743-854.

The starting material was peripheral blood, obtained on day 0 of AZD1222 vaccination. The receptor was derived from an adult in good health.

The CDR3 protein is CASSPSWAGGSYEQYF. DNA of the CDR3: TGTGCCAGCTCACCTTCTTGGGCAGGTGGCTCCTACGAGCAGTACTTC. V and J are TRBV18 and TRBJ2-7; D gene ambiguous. The CDR3 consists of 16 residues. V was pared by 3 bases and J by 0 bases, with 15 bases between. Germline lookup yields CDR1 KGHSH and CDR2 LQKENI.